One sample yielded the 17 T cell receptor beta chains listed below, sequenced in a study of T cell responses to AZD1222 COVID-19 vaccine. Profiled with immunoSEQ multiplex PCR; TCRdb holds only in-frame clones, not every one. The table has around 150,000 clones, roughly 82% seen once. Here the sequenced sample was peripheral blood, taken on day 0 of AZD1222 vaccination. The receptors here all came from an adult in good health.

The chain recombines TRBV18 with TRBJ2-3, with 8 bases matching TRBD2. Per germline, CDR1 KGHSH and CDR2 LQKENI. The CDR3 contains 16 residues. After removal of 1 base from V and 4 bases from J, the junction contained 7 bases not matched to a gene. The CDR3 region has the DNA TGTGCCAGCTCACCACTCGGGGGGGCCCTAGCAGATACGCAGTATTTT. It is translated as CASSPLGGALADTQYF.

This clone was observed many times. This chain joins TRBV7-3 and TRBJ2-7; possibly TRBD1 or TRBD2 for D (6 bases each). Trimming pared 6 bases from V and 2 bases from J, leaving 17 bases between. The germline CDR1 and CDR2 sequences are SGHTA and FQGTGA. This CDR3 has 15 residues. CDR3 region: CASSYGGEGAYEQYF. Written as DNA, the CDR3 is TGTGCCAGCAGTTACGGGGGCGAGGGGGCCTACGAGCAGTACTTC.

V and J are TRBV11-3 and TRBJ2-2; D might be TRBD1 (5 bases). Germline V gene lookup returns CDR1 SGHNT and CDR2 YENEEA. V shed 5 bases and J shed 4 bases, with 17 bases lying between them. This CDR3 has 16 residues. The CDR3 is CASSPGPGSSTGELFF. CDR3 nucleotide sequence: TGTGCCAGCAGCCCCGGGCCAGGGTCGAGCACCGGGGAGCTGTTTTTT. The variable domain in full, with the rest retrieved from reference TRBV11-3 and TRBJ2-2, is EAGVVQSPRYKIIEKKQPVAFWCNPISGHNTLYWYLQNLGQGPELLIRYENEEAVDDSQLPKDRFSAERLKGVDSTLKIQPAELGDSAVYLCASSPGPGSSTGELFFGEGSRLTVL.

This sequence joins TRBV6-5 and TRBJ1-1, with D possibly matching TRBD1 (5 bases). Per germline, CDR1 MNHEY and CDR2 SVGAGI. Trimming removed 4 bases at V and 7 bases at J, with 13 bases between. The CDR3 totals 13 residues. CDR3 region: CASSLDRSFEAFF. In DNA, the CDR3 is TGTGCCAGCAGTTTAGACAGATCCTTTGAAGCTTTCTTT.

The J gene is TRBJ2-2, the V gene TRBV23-1, with TRBD2 matching 12 bases. TRBV23-1 is given ORF status, its function remaining uncertain. The V gene end was trimmed by 3 bases and the J gene end by 4 bases; junction bases not matched to a gene: 15. The CDR3 runs to 20 residues. In nucleotides, the CDR3 is TGCGCCAGCAGTCACCCTAGACGACCGCTAGCGGGGGGGACCACCGGGGAGCTGTTTTTT. Translation: CASSHPRRPLAGGTTGELFF.

The V gene is TRBV2, the J gene TRBJ1-5, with TRBD1 as a possible D gene (5 bases). Trimming stripped 8 bases from V and 0 bases from J, with 11 bases between. The V gene's germline CDR1 is SNHLY and CDR2 FYNNEI. The CDR3 is made up of 14 amino acids. The CDR3 loop is CASGQDGSNQPQHF. CDR3 nucleotide sequence: TGTGCCAGCGGACAAGACGGTAGCAATCAGCCCCAGCATTTT.

The gene calls are TRBV25-1 and TRBJ1-2; D call uncertain. The CDR3 is 11 amino acids. V lost 4 bases, J lost 8 bases, and 8 bases lay in between. Germline CDR1 and CDR2: MGHDK and SYGVNS. Here the CDR3 reads CASSGGLGYTF. The CDR3 DNA reads TGTGCCAGCAGTGGAGGGTTAGGCTACACCTTC.

The CDR3 nucleotides read TGCAGCGTTGATCAGGGTCATGGCTACACCTTC. Translation: CSVDQGHGYTF. The rearrangement links TRBV29-1 to TRBJ1-2, with a tentative D call TRBD1 (5 bases). The length of the CDR3 is 11 residues. CDR1 SQVTM and CDR2 ANQGSEA come from the germline V gene. V was trimmed by 3 bases and J by 6 bases, leaving 8 bases between them.

This rearrangement joins TRBV12-3 or TRBV12-4 to TRBJ1-2, with D unclear. V shed 3 bases and J shed 8 bases, with 13 bases lying between them. The CDR3 totals 13 residues. For the CDR3, the DNA is TGTGCCAGCAGTTTTGGCTTGAGGAAGGGCTACACCTTC. Translation: CASSFGLRKGYTF.

The chain couples TRBV6-5 to TRBJ2-2; 11 bases agree with TRBD1. The CDR3 runs to 16 residues. Germline V gene lookup returns CDR1 MNHEY and CDR2 SVGAGI. V shed 3 bases, J shed 9 bases, and the junction held 9 bases outside the gene matches. CDR3 region: CASSYLGQGAPRELFF. The CDR3 nucleotides are TGTGCCAGCAGTTATCTCGGACAGGGGGCTCCCCGGGAGCTGTTTTTT.

J is TRBJ1-6 and V is TRBV9; TRBD1 matches at 7 bases. Trimming took 0 bases from V and 6 from J; bases not matched to a gene: 9. The CDR3 has 17 residues. The germline gives CDR1 SGDLS, CDR2 YYNGEE. In DNA form, the CDR3 reads TGTGCCAGCAGCGTAGGGGTTTGGGGGACAGTTAATTCACCCCTCCACTTT. This gives the protein CASSVGVWGTVNSPLHF.

A single count supports this clone. This chain connects TRBV10-1 to TRBJ2-2, with D unresolved. The CDR3 spans 15 residues. Trimming removed 4 bases at V and 9 bases at J, with 18 bases between. CDR1 and CDR2 from the germline V gene are WNHNN and SYGVQD (reference sequence). Here the CDR3 reads CASSGSKRTPWELFF. Written as DNA, the CDR3 is TGCGCCAGCAGTGGGTCCAAAAGAACACCGTGGGAGCTGTTTTTT.

This chain links TRBV5-1 with TRBJ1-1; a possible D gene is TRBD1 (6 bases). Trimming pared 1 base from V and 7 bases from J, leaving 11 bases between. The CDR3 extends over 13 amino acids. Looked up from germline, CDR1 is SGHRS and CDR2 is YFSETQ. Here the CDR3 reads CASSLQGTGEAFF. Here the CDR3 DNA reads TGCGCCAGCAGCTTGCAGGGGACGGGTGAAGCTTTCTTT. The full variable domain, in which reference TRBV5-1 and TRBJ1-1 provide the parts outside the CDR3, is KAGVTQTPRYLIKTRGQQVTLSCSPISGHRSVSWYQQTPGQGLQFLFEYFSETQRNKGNFPGRFSGRQFSNSRSEMNVSTLELGDSALYLCASSLQGTGEAFFGQGTRLTVV.

This clone was seen a handful of times. Different DNA sequences within this sample yield the same CDR3. The chain has TRBV20-1 and TRBJ2-7; 7 bases fit TRBD2. Germline CDR1 and CDR2: DFQATT and SNEGSKA (reference sequence). Trimming cost V 3 bases and J 2 bases; bases outside gene matches: 4. The CDR3 has 13 amino acids. The CDR3 loop is CSASGGGTYEQYF. CDR3 nucleotide sequence: TGCAGTGCTAGTGGGGGGGGTACCTACGAGCAGTACTTC.

This chain connects TRBV27 to TRBJ2-1; 9 bases are a match to TRBD1. The CDR3 length is 16 residues. V trimming: 6 bases; J trimming: 5 bases; junction bases outside the gene matches: 11. Germline assignment: CDR1 MNHEY and CDR2 SMNVEV (reference sequence). CDR3 protein: CASRPSGQGGNNEQFF. The CDR3 DNA reads as TGTGCCAGCAGACCATCGGGACAGGGAGGCAACAATGAGCAGTTCTTC.

The sample holds one count of this clone. This CDR3 is also generated by other DNA sequences in the sample. The genes are TRBV5-1 and TRBJ2-3; D perhaps matches TRBD1 (5 bases). This CDR3 spans 14 amino acids. Germline values: CDR1 SGHRS, CDR2 YFSETQ. Trimming took off 4 bases at V and 1 base at J, with 10 bases between the two ends. DNA of the CDR3: TGCGCCAGCAGCCCCCAGGGTGGCACAGATACGCAGTATTTT. Translated: CASSPQGGTDTQYF.

The rearrangement uses TRBV6-5 and TRBJ2-1; 10 nucleotides match TRBD1. The CDR3 is 15 residues long. CDR1 is MNHEY, CDR2 SVGAGI, per germline. The V segment lost 11 bases and the J segment 5 bases; nucleotides outside the gene matches: 12. CDR3 sequence: CASSRDRGPDNEQFF. As DNA, the CDR3 is TGTGCCTCGTCCCGGGACAGGGGACCCGACAATGAGCAGTTCTTC.